What follows describes a single T cell receptor (beta chain). This record belongs to a study of CD8 T cells in Susac syndrome. With random hexamers, 0.5 to 1 ug RNA was reverse transcribed. Amplification of the TCR beta CDR3 was carried out by immunoSEQ multiplex PCR, which spanned a total of 54 Vbeta and 13 Jbeta segments. One entry per CDR3 protein, called by TCRdb with MiXCR from the immunoSEQ multiplex PCR reads. The table has a few hundred thousand distinct CDR3 sequences, about 95% seen once. Germline CDR1 LNHNV, CDR2 YYDKDF (reference sequence). The J segment lost 6 bases and the V segment lost 5 bases, leaving 1 base of the junction unmatched. CDR3 size: 12 residues.

This chain connects TRBV15 to TRBJ2-3; 8 nucleotides match TRBD1. Sequencing used CD4+ T cells from PBMCs. The sequence derives from a human donor with multiple sclerosis. The CDR3 loop is CATSRQGDTQYF. CDR3 nucleotide sequence: TGTGCCACCAGCCGACAGGGGGATACGCAGTATTTT.